Below are 20 T cell receptor beta chains sequenced from a single sample in a study of T cell responses to AZD1222 COVID-19 vaccine. Assay: immunoSEQ multiplex PCR; the TCRdb copy retains only in-frame clones and omits some. The table records 120,000 or so clones, 85% to 95% of them present only once. This sample comprised peripheral blood, obtained 28 days after the second AZD1222 dose. The receptor source for this set is an adult who received the AZD1222 COVID-19 vaccine.

This sequence joins TRBV5-1 and TRBJ2-1, with 11 bases identical to TRBD2. Losses at the gene ends were 4 bases for V and 0 bases for J; bases not matched to a gene: 3. CDR1 SGHRS and CDR2 YFSETQ come from the germline V gene. This CDR3 is built from 16 residues. The CDR3 bases are TGCGCCAGCAGCATGGGACTAGCGGCCTCCTACAATGAGCAGTTCTTC. Translating gives CASSMGLAASYNEQFF. The full variable domain, with the rest looked up from reference TRBV5-1 and TRBJ2-1, is KAGVTQTPRYLIKTRGQQVTLSCSPISGHRSVSWYQQTPGQGLQFLFEYFSETQRNKGNFPGRFSGRQFSNSRSEMNVSTLELGDSALYLCASSMGLAASYNEQFFGPGTRLTVL.

The chain joins TRBV18 to TRBJ2-3; D remains ambiguous. Per the germline V gene, CDR1 is KGHSH and CDR2 is LQKENI. CDR3 length equals 14 residues. The V gene lost 0 bases and the J gene lost 3 bases, with 7 bases spanning the gap. The CDR3 nucleotides are TGTGCCAGCTCACCACCGCTAGGAACAGATACGCAGTATTTT. It is translated as CASSPPLGTDTQYF.

This clone appeared a single time. The chain recombines TRBV15 with TRBJ2-1; 9 positions match TRBD1. Germline-derived CDR1 and CDR2 are LNHNV and YYDKDF (reference sequence). Trimming took 5 bases from V and 6 from J; bases not matched to a gene: 17. The CDR3 is 18 residues long. This CDR3 reads CATSPPSDRGISGNEQFF. CDR3 bases: TGTGCCACCAGCCCCCCATCGGACAGGGGTATTTCGGGCAATGAGCAGTTCTTC.

The chain recombines TRBV15 with TRBJ1-2; no definite D call. Looked up from germline, CDR1 is LNHNV and CDR2 is YYDKDF (reference sequence). This CDR3 region has 13 residues. Between the trimmed V and J ends, which lost 4 bases and 2 bases, there was a span of 8 bases. CDR3: CATSTAGNYGYTF. Written as DNA, the CDR3 is TGTGCCACCAGCACCGCAGGAAACTATGGCTACACCTTC.

The chain couples TRBV6-6 to TRBJ2-5; possibly TRBD1 or TRBD2 for D (5 bases each). Germline assignment: CDR1 MNHNY and CDR2 SVGAGI (reference sequence). The CDR3 totals 13 residues. Trimming removed 7 bases at V and 5 bases at J, with 14 bases between. CDR3: CASTVGLAETQYF. As DNA, the CDR3 is TGTGCCAGCACCGTGGGGCTAGCCGAGACCCAGTACTTC.

This CDR3 is CASSLEQGARGGYTF. The CDR3 region has the DNA TGTGCCAGCAGCTTGGAACAGGGGGCGCGAGGTGGCTACACCTTC. This chain links TRBV5-4 with TRBJ1-2, with TRBD1 matching 9 bases. The V gene's germline CDR1 is SGHNT and CDR2 YYREEE (reference sequence). This CDR3 spans 15 amino acids. Trimming cost V 0 bases and J 7 bases; bases outside gene matches: 7.

This chain joins TRBV29-1 and TRBJ1-2, with D tentatively TRBD1 (6 bases). Deletions cut 2 bases from V and 2 bases from J, with 9 bases between. The CDR3 extends over 13 amino acids. Germline V gene data show CDR1 as SQVTM and CDR2 as ANQGSEA. The CDR3 spells CSVEQGMNYGYTF. CDR3 coding DNA: TGCAGCGTTGAACAGGGGATGAACTATGGCTACACCTTC. The complete variable domain, with remaining parts taken from reference TRBV29-1 and TRBJ1-2, reads SAVISQKPSRDICQRGTSLTIQCQVDSQVTMMFWYRQQPGQSLTLIATANQGSEATYESGFVIDKFPISRPNLTFSTLTVSNMSPEDSSIYLCSVEQGMNYGYTFGSGTRLTVV.

The gene calls are TRBV2 and TRBJ1-1; no firm D call. V was trimmed by 5 bases and J by 7 bases, leaving 11 bases between them. This CDR3 has 12 residues. Germline lookup yields CDR1 SNHLY and CDR2 FYNNEI. CDR3 DNA: TGTGCCAGCAGTCCTTGGGAGAGTGAAGCTTTCTTT. Translating gives CASSPWESEAFF.

The chain links TRBV6-5 to TRBJ1-2, with a possible D match to TRBD1 (6 bases). CDR3 size: 12 residues. V lost 10 bases to trimming and J lost 7 bases, with 16 bases between them. The germline CDR1 and CDR2 sequences are MNHEY and SVGAGI. In nucleotides, the CDR3 is TGTGCCACCCTAGGGGGGGTAGGTGGCTACACCTTC. Amino acids: CATLGGVGGYTF.

This clone was seen only once. This chain connects TRBV3-1 (or the pseudogene TRBV3-2) to TRBJ2-7, with no clear D. The length of the CDR3 is 14 residues. CDR1 is LGHDT and CDR2 is YNNKEL in the germline V gene (reference sequence). Trimming stripped 4 bases from V and 1 base from J, with 11 bases between. The CDR3 nucleotides read TGTGCCAGCAGCCCCTCCGGGTGGTCCTACGAGCAGTACTTC. Protein sequence: CASSPSGWSYEQYF.

This chain uses TRBV18 with TRBJ2-7; D possibly corresponds to TRBD1 (5 bases). V gave up 6 bases and J gave up 3 bases, with 27 bases separating them. The CDR3 has 18 residues. Germline V gene lookup returns CDR1 KGHSH and CDR2 LQKENI. The CDR3 is CASSAPPKNRPQDYEQYF. DNA for the CDR3: TGTGCCAGCTCCGCACCTCCCAAAAACAGGCCCCAGGACTACGAGCAGTACTTC.

V and J are TRBV7-2 and TRBJ2-3, with D hard to call. The germline V and J ends were trimmed by 4 bases and 2 bases, with 7 bases remaining between them. Germline V gene sequence: CDR1 SGHTA, CDR2 FQGNSA. The CDR3 has 13 residues. Here the CDR3 reads CASSSVVTDTQYF. The CDR3 DNA reads as TGTGCCAGCAGCTCAGTAGTCACAGATACGCAGTATTTT.

The rearrangement uses TRBV21-1 and TRBJ1-5; the table assigns TRBD1, which was not confirmed against the DNA. TRBV21-1 is recorded as a pseudogene. The CDR3 covers 18 residues. The CDR3 spells CASSKEGTGGRLNQPQHF. Here the CDR3 DNA reads TGTGCCAGCAGCAAAGAGGGGACAGGGGGACGATTAAATCAGCCCCAGCATTTT.

The chain uses TRBV5-6 and TRBJ1-6, with 9 bases fitting TRBD1. Germline CDR1 is SGHDT and CDR2 is YYEEEE. The junction had 3 bases not matched to a gene; V was cut back by 4 bases and J by 7 bases. This CDR3 comprises 14 residues. CDR3 nucleotides: TGTGCCAGCAGCCCAGGGACAGGGAATTCACCCCTCCACTTT. It translates to CASSPGTGNSPLHF.

The chain couples TRBV7-9 to TRBJ1-1; TRBD1 matches at 10 bases. V was clipped by 5 bases and J by 4 bases; unmatched bases: 7. The CDR3 loop spans 15 amino acids. Germline loops: CDR1 SEHNR, CDR2 FQNEAQ (reference sequence). In DNA, the CDR3 is TGTGCCAGCAGCCGTCCCGGGACAGGGGCCACTGAAGCTTTCTTT. Translating gives CASSRPGTGATEAFF.

CDR3 sequence (DNA): TGTGCCAGCAGCTATGACAGGGCTCAGCCCCAGCATTTT. This encodes CASSYDRAQPQHF. This chain uses TRBV7-8 with TRBJ1-5, with TRBD1 identical over 7 bases. Germline V gives CDR1 SGHVS, CDR2 FQNEAQ. V gave up 4 bases and J gave up 6 bases; unmatched junction bases: 3. This CDR3 spans 13 amino acids.

In regard to this clone: The same CDR3 also results from other DNA sequences found in this sample. The chain couples TRBV18 to TRBJ1-5; no firm D call. CDR3 length equals 13 residues. Germline values: CDR1 KGHSH, CDR2 LQKENI. With 3 bases removed from V and 4 bases from J, the gap between germline ends came to 7 bases. Written as DNA, the CDR3 is TGTGCCAGCTCACCTGGACCAAATCAGCCCCAGCATTTT. Protein product: CASSPGPNQPQHF.

V and J are TRBV6-4 and TRBJ1-1; D call uncertain. The CDR3 sequence is 13 residues long. Trimming removed 6 bases at V and 0 bases at J, with 8 bases between. Germline lookup yields CDR1 MRHNA and CDR2 SNTAGT. The CDR3 region has the DNA TGTGCCAGCAGCAGGAAGGTGAACACTGAAGCTTTCTTT. Amino acid sequence: CASSRKVNTEAFF.

The rearrangement uses TRBV6-2 or TRBV6-3 and TRBJ2-4; D is perhaps TRBD2 (6 bases). Germline V gene data show CDR1 as MNHEY and CDR2 as SVGEGT. The CDR3 is 15 amino acids. With 3 bases removed from V and 0 bases from J, the gap between germline ends came to 9 bases. The CDR3 DNA sequence: TGTGCCAGCAGTTATAGGCGGGAAGCCAAAAACATTCAGTACTTC. Translated, it gives CASSYRREAKNIQYF.

The count of this clone is one. The V gene is TRBV5-6, the J gene TRBJ2-3; 7 bases fit TRBD1. Losses at the gene ends were 4 bases for V and 1 base for J; bases not matched to a gene: 6. CDR1 and CDR2 (germline): SGHDT, YYEEEE. The CDR3 is made up of 15 amino acids. CDR3 sequence (DNA): TGTGCCAGCAGCCTGGCTGACAGGGGCACAGATACGCAGTATTTT. Translating it yields CASSLADRGTDTQYF. Variable domain in full (rest from reference TRBV5-6 and TRBJ2-3): DAGVTQSPTHLIKTRGQQVTLRCSPKSGHDTVSWYQQALGQGPQFIFQYYEEEERQRGNFPDRFSGHQFPNYSSELNVNALLLGDSALYLCASSLADRGTDTQYFGPGTRLTVL.